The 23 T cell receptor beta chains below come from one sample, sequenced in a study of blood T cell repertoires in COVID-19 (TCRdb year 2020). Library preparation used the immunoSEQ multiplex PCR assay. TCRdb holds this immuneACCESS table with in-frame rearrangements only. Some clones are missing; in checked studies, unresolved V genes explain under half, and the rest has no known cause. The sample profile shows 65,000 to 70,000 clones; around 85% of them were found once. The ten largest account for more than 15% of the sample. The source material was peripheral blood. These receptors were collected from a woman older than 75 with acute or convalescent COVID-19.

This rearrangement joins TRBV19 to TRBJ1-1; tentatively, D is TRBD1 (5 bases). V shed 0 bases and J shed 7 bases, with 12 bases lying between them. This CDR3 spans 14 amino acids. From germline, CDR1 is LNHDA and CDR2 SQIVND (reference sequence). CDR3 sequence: CASSIEGPALEAFF. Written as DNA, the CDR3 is TGTGCCAGTAGTATAGAGGGGCCGGCGCTTGAAGCTTTCTTT. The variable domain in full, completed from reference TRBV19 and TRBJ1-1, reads DGGITQSPKYLFRKEGQNVTLSCEQNLNHDAMYWYRQDPGQGLRLIYYSQIVNDFQKGDIAEGYSVSREKKESFPLTVTSAQKNPTAFYLCASSIEGPALEAFFGQGTRLTVV.

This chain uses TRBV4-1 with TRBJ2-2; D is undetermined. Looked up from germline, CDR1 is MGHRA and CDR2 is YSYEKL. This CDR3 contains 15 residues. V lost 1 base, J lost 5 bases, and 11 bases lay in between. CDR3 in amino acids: CASSQAAAATGELFF. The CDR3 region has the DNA TGCGCCAGCAGCCAAGCGGCCGCGGCTACCGGGGAGCTGTTTTTT.

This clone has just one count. As DNA, the CDR3 is TGCGCCAGCAGCCAATCAGCGTACTACGAGCAGTACTTC. The encoded protein is CASSQSAYYEQYF. The gene calls are TRBV4-3 and TRBJ2-7; D not resolved. This CDR3 comprises 13 residues. The V end lost 2 bases, the J end lost 3 bases, and 8 bases lay between the germline ends. In germline, CDR1 is LGHNA, CDR2 YSLEER.

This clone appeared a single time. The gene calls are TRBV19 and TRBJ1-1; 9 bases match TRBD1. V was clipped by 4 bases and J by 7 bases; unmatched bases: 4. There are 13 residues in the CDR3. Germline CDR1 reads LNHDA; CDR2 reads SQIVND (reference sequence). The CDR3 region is CASSRTGQGEAFF. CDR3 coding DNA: TGTGCCAGTAGTAGGACGGGACAGGGTGAAGCTTTCTTT.

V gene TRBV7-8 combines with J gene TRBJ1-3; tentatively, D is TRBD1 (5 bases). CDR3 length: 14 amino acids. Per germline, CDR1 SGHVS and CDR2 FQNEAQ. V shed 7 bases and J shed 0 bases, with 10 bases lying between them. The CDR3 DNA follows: TGTGCCAGCACTCTGGACACCTCTGGAAACACCATATATTTT. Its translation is CASTLDTSGNTIYF.

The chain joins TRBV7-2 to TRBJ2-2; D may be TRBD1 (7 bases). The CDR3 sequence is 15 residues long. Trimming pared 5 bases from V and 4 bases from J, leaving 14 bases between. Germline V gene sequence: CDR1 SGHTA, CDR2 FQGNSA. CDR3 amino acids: CASSTRQGGTGELFF. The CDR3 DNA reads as TGTGCCAGCAGCACGAGACAGGGAGGCACCGGGGAGCTGTTTTTT. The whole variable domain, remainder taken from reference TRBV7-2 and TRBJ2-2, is GAGVSQSPSNKVTEKGKDVELRCDPISGHTALYWYRQSLGQGLEFLIYFQGNSAPDKSGLPSDRFSAERTGGSVSTLTIQRTQQEDSAVYLCASSTRQGGTGELFFGEGSRLTVL.

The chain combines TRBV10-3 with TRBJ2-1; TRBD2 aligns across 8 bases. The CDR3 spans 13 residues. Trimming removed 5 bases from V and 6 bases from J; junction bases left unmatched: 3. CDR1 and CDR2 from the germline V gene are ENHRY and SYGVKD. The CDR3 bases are TGTGCCATCAGTATGCGGGAGGTCAATGAGCAGTTCTTC. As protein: CAISMREVNEQFF.

CDR3 amino acids: CASGRGTEAFF. The CDR3, as DNA: TGTGCCAGCGGCAGGGGAACTGAAGCTTTCTTT. This sequence joins TRBV28 and TRBJ1-1; D perhaps matches TRBD1 (6 bases). With 8 bases removed from V and 5 bases from J, the gap between germline ends came to 9 bases. The CDR3 length is 11 residues. Germline V gene data show CDR1 as MDHEN and CDR2 as SYDVKM.

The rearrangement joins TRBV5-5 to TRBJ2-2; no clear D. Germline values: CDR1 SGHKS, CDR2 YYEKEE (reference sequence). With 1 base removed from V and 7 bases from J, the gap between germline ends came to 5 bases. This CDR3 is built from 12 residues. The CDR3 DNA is TGTGCCAGCAGCTTGTCGGGCGGGGAGCTGTTTTTT. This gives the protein CASSLSGGELFF.

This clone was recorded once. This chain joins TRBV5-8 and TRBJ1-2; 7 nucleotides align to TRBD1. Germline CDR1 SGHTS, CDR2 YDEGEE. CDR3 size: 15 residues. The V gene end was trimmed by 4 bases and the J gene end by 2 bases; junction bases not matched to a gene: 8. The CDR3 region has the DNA TGTGCCAGCAGCCCCCGACAGGGAATGAACTATGGCTACACCTTC. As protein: CASSPRQGMNYGYTF.

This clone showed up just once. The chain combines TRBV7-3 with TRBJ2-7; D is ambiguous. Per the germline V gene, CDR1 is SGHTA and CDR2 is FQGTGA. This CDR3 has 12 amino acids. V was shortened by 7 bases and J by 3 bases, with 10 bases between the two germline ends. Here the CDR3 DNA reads TGTGCCAGCAAGCGCTCAAACTACGAGCAGTACTTC. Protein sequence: CASKRSNYEQYF.

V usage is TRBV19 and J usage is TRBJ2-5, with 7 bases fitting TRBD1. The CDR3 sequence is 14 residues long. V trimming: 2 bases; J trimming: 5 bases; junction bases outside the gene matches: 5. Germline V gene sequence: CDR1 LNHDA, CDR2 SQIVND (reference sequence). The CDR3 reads CASSITGVYETQYF. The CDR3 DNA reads TGTGCCAGTAGTATAACAGGGGTCTATGAGACCCAGTACTTC. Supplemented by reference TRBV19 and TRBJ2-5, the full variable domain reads DGGITQSPKYLFRKEGQNVTLSCEQNLNHDAMYWYRQDPGQGLRLIYYSQIVNDFQKGDIAEGYSVSREKKESFPLTVTSAQKNPTAFYLCASSITGVYETQYFGPGTRLLVL.

The CDR3 coding sequence is TGTGCCAGCAGGTTCAGGGGCCCGGGCGAGCAGTACTTC. Protein sequence: CASRFRGPGEQYF. This chain joins TRBV12-3 or TRBV12-4 and TRBJ2-7, with D tentatively TRBD1 (6 bases). The CDR3 spans 13 residues. V was cut by 6 bases and J by 6 bases, with 15 bases left in between.

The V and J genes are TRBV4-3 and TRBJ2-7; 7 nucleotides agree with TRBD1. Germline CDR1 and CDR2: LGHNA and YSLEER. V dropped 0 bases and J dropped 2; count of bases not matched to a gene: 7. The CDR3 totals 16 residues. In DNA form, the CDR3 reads TGCGCCAGCAGCCAAGATCCGCGGCAGGGGGCCTACGAGCAGTACTTC. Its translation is CASSQDPRQGAYEQYF.

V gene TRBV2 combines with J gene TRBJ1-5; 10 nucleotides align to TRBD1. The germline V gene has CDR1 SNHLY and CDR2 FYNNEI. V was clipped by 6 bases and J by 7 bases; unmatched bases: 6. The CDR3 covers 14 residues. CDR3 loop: CASSRQGAWQPQHF. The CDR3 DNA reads TGTGCCAGCAGCCGACAGGGGGCCTGGCAGCCCCAGCATTTT.

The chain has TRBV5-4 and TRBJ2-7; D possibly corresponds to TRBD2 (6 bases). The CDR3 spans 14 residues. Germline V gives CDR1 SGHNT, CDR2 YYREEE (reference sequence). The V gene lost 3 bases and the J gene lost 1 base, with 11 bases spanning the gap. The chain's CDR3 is CASSSARESYEQYF. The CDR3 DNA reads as TGTGCCAGCAGCTCGGCGCGGGAATCCTACGAGCAGTACTTC.

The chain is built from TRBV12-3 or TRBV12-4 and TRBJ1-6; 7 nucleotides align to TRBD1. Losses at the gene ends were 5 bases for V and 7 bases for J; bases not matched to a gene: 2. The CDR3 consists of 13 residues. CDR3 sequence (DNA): TGTGCCAGCAGTCGGGACAGAAATTCACCCCTCCACTTT. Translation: CASSRDRNSPLHF.

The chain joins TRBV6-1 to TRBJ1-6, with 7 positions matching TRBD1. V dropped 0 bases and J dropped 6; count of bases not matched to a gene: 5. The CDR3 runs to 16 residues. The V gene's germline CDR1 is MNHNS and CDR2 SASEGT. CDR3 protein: CASSEAKGARNSPLHF. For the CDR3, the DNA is TGTGCCAGCAGTGAAGCAAAGGGGGCACGTAATTCACCCCTCCACTTT.

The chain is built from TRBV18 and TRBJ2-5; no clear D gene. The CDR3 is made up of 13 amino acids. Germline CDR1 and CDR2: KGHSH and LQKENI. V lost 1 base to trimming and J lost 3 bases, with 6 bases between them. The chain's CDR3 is CASSPLSEETQYF. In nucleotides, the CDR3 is TGTGCCAGCTCACCACTGAGTGAAGAGACCCAGTACTTC.

CDR3 DNA sequence: TGCGCCAGCAGCCGTGGGGCTTTTAGGGGCTACACCTTC. Its translation is CASSRGAFRGYTF. The rearrangement joins TRBV5-1 to TRBJ1-2; weak D call: TRBD1 (5 bases). The V end lost 4 bases, the J end lost 8 bases, and 15 bases lay between the germline ends. This CDR3 spans 13 amino acids. The germline CDR1 and CDR2 sequences are SGHRS and YFSETQ. The full variable domain, its missing parts supplied by reference TRBV5-1 and TRBJ1-2, is KAGVTQTPRYLIKTRGQQVTLSCSPISGHRSVSWYQQTPGQGLQFLFEYFSETQRNKGNFPGRFSGRQFSNSRSEMNVSTLELGDSALYLCASSRGAFRGYTFGSGTRLTVV.

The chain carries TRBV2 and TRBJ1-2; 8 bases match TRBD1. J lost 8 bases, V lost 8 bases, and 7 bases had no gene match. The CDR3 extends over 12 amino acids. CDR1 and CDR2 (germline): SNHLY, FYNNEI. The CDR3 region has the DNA TGTGCCAGCGGACAGGGAGGATTCGGCTACACCTTC. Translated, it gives CASGQGGFGYTF.

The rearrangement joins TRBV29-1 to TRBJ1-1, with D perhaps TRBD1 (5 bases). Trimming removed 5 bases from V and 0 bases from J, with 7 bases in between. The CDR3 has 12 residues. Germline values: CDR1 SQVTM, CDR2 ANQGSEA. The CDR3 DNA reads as TGCAGCGTTTCAGGGATGAACACTGAAGCTTTCTTT. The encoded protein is CSVSGMNTEAFF. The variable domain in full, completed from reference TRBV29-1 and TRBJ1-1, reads SAVISQKPSRDICQRGTSLTIQCQVDSQVTMMFWYRQQPGQSLTLIATANQGSEATYESGFVIDKFPISRPNLTFSTLTVSNMSPEDSSIYLCSVSGMNTEAFFGQGTRLTVV.

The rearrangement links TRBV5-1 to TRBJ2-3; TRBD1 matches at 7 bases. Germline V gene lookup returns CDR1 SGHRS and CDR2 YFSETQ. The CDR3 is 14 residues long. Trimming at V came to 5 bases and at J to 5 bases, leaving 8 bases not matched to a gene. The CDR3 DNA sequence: TGCGCCAGCAGTTACGACAGGGCTGTAGATACGCAGTATTTT. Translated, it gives CASSYDRAVDTQYF.